A selection of T cell receptor beta chains follows, all from one sample in a study of T cells in Graves' hyperthyroidism and ophthalmopathy. TCRdb passed the multiplex PCR reads through MiXCR, listing each CDR3 protein once. The sample has more than 650,000 distinct CDR3 sequences, 13% to 15% seen once. Input material: blood. These receptors came from a woman younger than 30 with Graves' hyperthyroidism. CDR3s include the opening cysteine and the closing phenylalanine or tryptophan. Fields, in order: CDR3 protein, CDR3 DNA, V gene, D gene, J gene, clone size. D genes are given only for firm matches. A row's size may be missing; if present it is once, few, many or a size class.

CASSFGNIGLYEQYF,TGTGCCAGCAGTTTTGGGAACATTGGCCTCTACGAGCAGTACTTC,TRBV27,NA,TRBJ2-7,few
CATGVSETQYF,TGTGCCACTGGGGTTTCAGAGACCCAGTACTTC,TRBV10-3,NA,TRBJ2-5,NA
CASSLIPRSGTVRTDTQYF,TGTGCCAGCAGCTTAATACCAAGGTCCGGGACAGTTCGCACAGATACGCAGTATTTT,TRBV7-3,TRBD1,TRBJ2-3,many
CASSLGGNNQPQHF,TGTGCCAGCAGCTTGGGAGGGAATAATCAGCCCCAGCATTTT,TRBV5-6,NA,TRBJ1-5,many
CSADPSGLHNEQFF,TGCAGTGCCGATCCAAGCGGGCTCCACAATGAGCAGTTCTTC,TRBV20-1,NA,TRBJ2-1,many
CASSRRPGLAGETQYF,TGTGCCAGTAGCCGACGACCGGGGCTAGCGGGAGAAACGCAGTATTTT,TRBV19,TRBD2,TRBJ2-3,NA
CASSYRTPSRDEQYF,TGTGCCAGCAGTTACCGGACACCCTCGAGGGACGAGCAGTACTTC,TRBV6-1,NA,TRBJ2-7,many
CSARDGGAIQETQYF,TGCAGTGCTAGAGATGGAGGGGCTATCCAAGAGACCCAGTACTTC,TRBV20-1,NA,TRBJ2-5,few
CSVFLNEVTEAFF,TGCAGCGTTTTCCTTAACGAAGTGACTGAAGCTTTCTTT,TRBV29-1,NA,TRBJ1-1,few
CASMTSGYGYTF,TGTGCCAGCATGACGAGCGGCTATGGCTACACCTTC,TRBV6-1,NA,TRBJ1-2,few
CASSIDNSGNTEAFF,TGTGCCAGTAGTATAGATAACAGTGGGAACACTGAAGCTTTCTTT,TRBV19,NA,TRBJ1-1,NA
CASSASQGGSGNTIYF,TGTGCCAGCAGCGCCTCGCAGGGGGGCTCTGGAAACACCATATATTTT,TRBV25-1,TRBD1,TRBJ1-3,NA
CASRYRTGEVVSQPQHF,TGTGCCAGCAGATATAGGACAGGGGAAGTGGTTTCACAGCCCCAGCATTTT,TRBV2,TRBD1,TRBJ1-5,NA
CASSPRGRGYNEQFF,TGTGCCAGCAGCCCTAGGGGGCGCGGGTACAATGAGCAGTTCTTC,TRBV7-9,TRBD1,TRBJ2-1,many
CSAGDVGAFF,TGCAGCGCTGGGGACGTGGGAGCTTTCTTT,TRBV29-1,NA,TRBJ1-1,NA
CASSDKGWSTDTQYF,TGTGCCAGCAGTGACAAGGGGTGGAGCACAGATACGCAGTATTTT,TRBV6-1,NA,TRBJ2-3,NA
CASSHNTTSGSSREQYF,TGTGCCAGCAGCCATAACACCACTAGCGGGAGCTCCCGAGAGCAGTACTTC,TRBV7-3,TRBD2,TRBJ2-7,many
CASSPDRGWGYTF,TGCGCCAGCAGCCCCGACAGGGGATGGGGCTACACCTTC,TRBV5-1,TRBD1,TRBJ1-2,many
CASSLSYRSGNTIYF,TGTGCCAGCAGTTTATCGTACAGGTCTGGAAACACCATATATTTT,TRBV27,NA,TRBJ1-3,many
CASSLGDRGKYYTF,TGCGCCAGCAGCTTGGGGGACAGGGGGAAGTACTACACCTTC,TRBV5-1,TRBD1,TRBJ1-2,many
CASRQGQAWPGAQETQYF,TGTGCCAGCAGGCAGGGGCAAGCCTGGCCAGGGGCCCAAGAGACCCAGTACTTC,TRBV7-9,NA,TRBJ2-5,NA
CASRKETGLAEKLFF,TGTGCCAGCAGGAAAGAGACAGGGTTGGCGGAAAAACTGTTTTTT,TRBV6-2/TRBV6-3,TRBD1,TRBJ1-4,NA
CASSEILREQYF,TGTGCCAGCAGTGAGATCCTCAGGGAGCAGTACTTC,TRBV2,NA,TRBJ2-7,many
CASSYSLGGHTEAFF,TGTGCCAGCAGTTACTCCTTGGGCGGGCACACTGAAGCTTTCTTT,TRBV6-5,NA,TRBJ1-1,few
CASSVTGGIANTGELFF,TGTGCCAGCAGCGTTACAGGGGGAATTGCGAACACCGGGGAGCTGTTTTTT,TRBV9,TRBD1,TRBJ2-2,many
CSVEDSPFSYNEQFF,TGCAGCGTCGAGGACAGTCCCTTCTCCTACAATGAGCAGTTCTTC,TRBV29-1,NA,TRBJ2-1,NA
CSAASTGNQPQHF,TGCAGTGCTGCGTCGACAGGGAATCAGCCCCAGCATTTT,TRBV20-1,TRBD1,TRBJ1-5,NA
CSARVGLAGGLSYEQYF,TGCAGTGCTAGAGTGGGACTAGCGGGAGGTCTCTCCTACGAGCAGTACTTC,TRBV20-1,TRBD2,TRBJ2-7,many
CSAASGTDTQYF,TGCAGTGCTGCTAGCGGCACAGATACGCAGTATTTT,TRBV20-1,NA,TRBJ2-3,many